Here is one T cell receptor (beta chain) with its context. The antigen remains unidentified. This record comes from a study of T-cell memory formation after mild COVID-19. Overall study: In these data, TCR clusters were largely donor specific.

Study-wide results and caveats: Among clones contracting day 15 to 85, CD4/CD8 was balanced, whereas later expanders leaned CD4+. Pre-infection memory showed some responding clones, and this suggested that cross-reactive memory joined.

The CDR3 contains 13 residues. The germline V gene has CDR1 SNHLY and CDR2 FYNNEI. V shed 8 bases and J shed 11 bases, with 21 bases lying between them. Researchers used 5'RACE with constant-segment primers to make TCR alpha and TCR beta cDNA libraries that carry sample barcodes and UMIs. Each CDR3 protein gets one entry after TCRdb re-called the 5' RACE reads with MiXCR. The repertoire has 200,000 to 250,000 distinct CDR3 sequences, 7.5% to 10% of them found once; the top ten carry 3.5%. The chain carries TRBV2 and TRBJ1-1, with unresolved D. Sequencing was done on a sample of PBMCs or a T cell subset sorted from them (not recorded which). This TCR was sampled from a man between 18 and 35 years old who had mild COVID-19 (a few samples of this study predate the infection). Cell type and time point are not known. The CDR3 coding sequence is TGTGCCAGCTTAAGAGACAAGCGATTAAATGCTTTCTTT. Amino acid sequence: CASLRDKRLNAFF.